This T cell receptor (beta chain) was documented in a study of PD-L1 blockade in urothelial cancer. Only in-frame clones appear in the TCRdb table, and some are missing; sequencing was by immunoSEQ multiplex PCR. Of tens of thousands of clones listed, 70% to 90% were seen once; the top ten hold around an eighth. Sample time point: pretreatment peripheral blood. Between the trimmed V and J ends, which lost 7 bases and 2 bases, there was a span of 18 bases. Germline V gene sequence: CDR1 MNHNS, CDR2 SASEGT. The CDR3 sequence is 15 residues long. The chain joins TRBV6-1 to TRBJ2-7; weak D call: TRBD1 (5 bases). Sequenced here: PBMCs, sampled around atezolizumab (anti-PD-L1) treatment. The receptor was isolated from a man in his sixties with urothelial cancer. CDR3 sequence (DNA): TGTGCCAGCAATCCCCAAGCAGGGTCACCCTACGAGCAGTACTTC. Its protein is CASNPQAGSPYEQYF.